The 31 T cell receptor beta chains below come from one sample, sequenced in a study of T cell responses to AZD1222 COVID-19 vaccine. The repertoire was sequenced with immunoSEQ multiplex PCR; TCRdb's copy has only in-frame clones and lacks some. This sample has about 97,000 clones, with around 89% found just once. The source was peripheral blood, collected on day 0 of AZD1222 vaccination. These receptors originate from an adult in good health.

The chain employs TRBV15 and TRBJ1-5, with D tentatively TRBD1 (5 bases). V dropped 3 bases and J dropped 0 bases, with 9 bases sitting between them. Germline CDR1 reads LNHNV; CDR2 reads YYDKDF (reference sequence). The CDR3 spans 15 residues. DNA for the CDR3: TGTGCCACCAGCAGGGGACTGACTAGCAATCAGCCCCAGCATTTT. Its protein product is CATSRGLTSNQPQHF.

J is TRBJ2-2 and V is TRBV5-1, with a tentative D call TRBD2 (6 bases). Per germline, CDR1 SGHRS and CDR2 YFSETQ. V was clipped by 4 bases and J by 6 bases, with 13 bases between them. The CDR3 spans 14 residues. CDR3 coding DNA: TGCGCCAGCAGCCCCCTCCCGGGGGCCGGGGAGCTGTTTTTT. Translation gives CASSPLPGAGELFF.

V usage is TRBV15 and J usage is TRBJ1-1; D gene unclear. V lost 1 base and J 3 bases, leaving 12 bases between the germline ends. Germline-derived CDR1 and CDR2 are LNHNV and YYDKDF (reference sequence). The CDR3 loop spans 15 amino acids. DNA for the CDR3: TGTGCCACCAGCAGAGGGCGCAGGAACCACACTGAAGCTTTCTTT. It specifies CATSRGRRNHTEAFF.

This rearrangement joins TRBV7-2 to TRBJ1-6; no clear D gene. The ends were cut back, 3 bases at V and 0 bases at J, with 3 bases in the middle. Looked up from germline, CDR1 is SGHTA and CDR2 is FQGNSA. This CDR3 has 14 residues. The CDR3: CASSLGSYNSPLHF. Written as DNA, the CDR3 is TGTGCCAGCAGCTTGGGCTCCTATAATTCACCCCTCCACTTT.

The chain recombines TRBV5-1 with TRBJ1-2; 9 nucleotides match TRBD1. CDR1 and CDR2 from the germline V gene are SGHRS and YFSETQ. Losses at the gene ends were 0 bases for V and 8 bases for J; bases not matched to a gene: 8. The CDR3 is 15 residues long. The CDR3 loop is CASSLEGDRVRGYTF. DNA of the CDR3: TGCGCCAGCAGCTTGGAAGGGGACAGGGTGCGAGGCTACACCTTC. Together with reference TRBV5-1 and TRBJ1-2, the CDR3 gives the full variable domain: KAGVTQTPRYLIKTRGQQVTLSCSPISGHRSVSWYQQTPGQGLQFLFEYFSETQRNKGNFPGRFSGRQFSNSRSEMNVSTLELGDSALYLCASSLEGDRVRGYTFGSGTRLTVV.

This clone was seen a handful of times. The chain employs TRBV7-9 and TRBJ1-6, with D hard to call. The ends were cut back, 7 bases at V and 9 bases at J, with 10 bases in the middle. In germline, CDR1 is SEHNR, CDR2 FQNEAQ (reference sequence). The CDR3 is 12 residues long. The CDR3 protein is CASKGSGSPLHF. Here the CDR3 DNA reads TGTGCCAGCAAGGGCTCGGGTTCACCCCTCCACTTT.

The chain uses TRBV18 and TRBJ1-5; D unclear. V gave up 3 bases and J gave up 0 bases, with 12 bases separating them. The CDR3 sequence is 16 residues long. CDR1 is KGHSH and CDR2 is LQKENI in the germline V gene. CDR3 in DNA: TGTGCCAGCTCACCCCGGCAGGACCTTAGCAATCAGCCCCAGCATTTT. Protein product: CASSPRQDLSNQPQHF.

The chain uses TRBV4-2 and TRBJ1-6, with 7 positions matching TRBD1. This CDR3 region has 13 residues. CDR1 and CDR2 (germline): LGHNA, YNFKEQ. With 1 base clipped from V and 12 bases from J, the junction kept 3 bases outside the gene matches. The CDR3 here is CASSQGDRGPLHF. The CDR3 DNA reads TGTGCCAGCAGCCAAGGGGACAGAGGACCCCTCCACTTT.

The CDR3 region is CASSLSGLGEQYF. The CDR3 DNA follows: TGTGCCAGCTCACTATCAGGGTTGGGGGAGCAGTACTTC. The chain is built from TRBV18 and TRBJ2-7, with D possibly being TRBD1 (5 bases). V lost 4 bases, J lost 7 bases, and 14 bases lay in between. Germline CDR1 KGHSH, CDR2 LQKENI. CDR3 length: 13 residues.

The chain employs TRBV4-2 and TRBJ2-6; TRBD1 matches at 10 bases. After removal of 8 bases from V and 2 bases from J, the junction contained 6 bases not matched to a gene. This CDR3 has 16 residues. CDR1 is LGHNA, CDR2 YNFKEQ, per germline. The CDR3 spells CASSIGTGAGANVLTF. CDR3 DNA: TGTGCCAGCTCAATAGGGACAGGGGCTGGGGCCAACGTCCTGACTTTC.

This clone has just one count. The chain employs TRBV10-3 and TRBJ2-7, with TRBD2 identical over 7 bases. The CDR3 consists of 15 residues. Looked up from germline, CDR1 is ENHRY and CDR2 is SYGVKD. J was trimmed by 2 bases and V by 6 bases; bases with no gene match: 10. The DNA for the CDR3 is TGTGCCATCAGCCCAGCCAAGCGGGAAACCTACGAGCAGTACTTC. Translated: CAISPAKRETYEQYF.

CDR3 amino acids: CASRLAGSTDTQYF. The CDR3 nucleotides read TGTGCCAGCAGACTAGCGGGGAGCACAGATACGCAGTATTTT. The V call is TRBV7-2, the J call TRBJ2-3, with 10 nucleotides matching TRBD2. Per the germline V gene, CDR1 is SGHTA and CDR2 is FQGNSA. This CDR3 has 14 residues. Losses at the gene ends were 6 bases for V and 0 bases for J; bases not matched to a gene: 0.

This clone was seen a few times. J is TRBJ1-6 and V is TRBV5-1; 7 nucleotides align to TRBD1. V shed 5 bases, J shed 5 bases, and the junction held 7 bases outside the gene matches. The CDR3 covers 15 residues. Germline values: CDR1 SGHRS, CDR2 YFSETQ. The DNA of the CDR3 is TGCGCCAGCAGTATCCAGGGGGAGAATAATTCACCCCTCCACTTT. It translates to CASSIQGENNSPLHF.

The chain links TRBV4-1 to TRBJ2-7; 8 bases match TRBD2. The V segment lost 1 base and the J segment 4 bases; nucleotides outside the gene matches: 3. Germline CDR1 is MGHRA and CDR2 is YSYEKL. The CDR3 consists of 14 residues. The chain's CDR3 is CASSQGTSFYEQYF. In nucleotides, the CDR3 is TGCGCCAGCAGCCAAGGGACTAGCTTTTACGAGCAGTACTTC.

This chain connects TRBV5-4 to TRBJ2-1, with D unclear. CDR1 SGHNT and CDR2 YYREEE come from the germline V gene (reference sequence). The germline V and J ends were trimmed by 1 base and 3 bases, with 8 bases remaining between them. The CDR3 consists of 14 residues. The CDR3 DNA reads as TGTGCCAGCAGCTTGCCAGGAGACTACAATGAGCAGTTCTTC. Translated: CASSLPGDYNEQFF. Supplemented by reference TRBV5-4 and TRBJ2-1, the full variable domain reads ETGVTQSPTHLIKTRGQQVTLRCSSQSGHNTVSWYQQALGQGPQFIFQYYREEENGRGNFPPRFSGLQFPNYSSELNVNALELDDSALYLCASSLPGDYNEQFFGPGTRLTVL.

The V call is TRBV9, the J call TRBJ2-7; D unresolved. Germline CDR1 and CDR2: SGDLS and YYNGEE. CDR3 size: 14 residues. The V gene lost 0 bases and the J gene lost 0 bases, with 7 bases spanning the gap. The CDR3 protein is CASSVGSDSYEQYF. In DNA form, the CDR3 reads TGTGCCAGCAGCGTAGGGTCCGACTCCTACGAGCAGTACTTC.

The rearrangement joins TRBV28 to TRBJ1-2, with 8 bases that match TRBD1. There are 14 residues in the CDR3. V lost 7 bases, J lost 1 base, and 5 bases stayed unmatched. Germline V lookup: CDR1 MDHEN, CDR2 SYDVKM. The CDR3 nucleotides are TGTGCCAGCATTCGACAGGGGTTTAACTATGGCTACACCTTC. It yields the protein CASIRQGFNYGYTF.

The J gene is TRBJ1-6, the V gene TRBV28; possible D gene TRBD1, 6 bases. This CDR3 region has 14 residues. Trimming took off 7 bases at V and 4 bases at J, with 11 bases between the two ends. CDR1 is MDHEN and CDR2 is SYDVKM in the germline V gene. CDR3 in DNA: TGTGCCAGCAAAGTAGGACAGTATAATTCACCCCTCCACTTT. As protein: CASKVGQYNSPLHF.

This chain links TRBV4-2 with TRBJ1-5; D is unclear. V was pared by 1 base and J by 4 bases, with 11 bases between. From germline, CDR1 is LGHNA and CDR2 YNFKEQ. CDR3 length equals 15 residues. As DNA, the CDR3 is TGTGCCAGCAGCCAAGGGTACGGCCCTAATCAGCCCCAGCATTTT. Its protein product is CASSQGYGPNQPQHF.

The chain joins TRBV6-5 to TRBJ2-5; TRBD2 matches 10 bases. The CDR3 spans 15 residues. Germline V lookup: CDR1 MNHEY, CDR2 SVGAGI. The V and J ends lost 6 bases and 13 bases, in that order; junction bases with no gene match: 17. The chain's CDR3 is CASSPPLAGGQPLYF. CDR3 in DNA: TGTGCCAGCAGCCCCCCCTTAGCGGGAGGCCAGCCTTTGTACTTC.

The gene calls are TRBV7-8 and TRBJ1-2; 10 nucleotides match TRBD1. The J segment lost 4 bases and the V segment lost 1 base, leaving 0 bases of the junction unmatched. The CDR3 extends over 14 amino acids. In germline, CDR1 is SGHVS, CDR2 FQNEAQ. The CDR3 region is CASSLGQGAYGYTF. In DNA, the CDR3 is TGTGCCAGCAGCTTAGGACAGGGGGCCTATGGCTACACCTTC.

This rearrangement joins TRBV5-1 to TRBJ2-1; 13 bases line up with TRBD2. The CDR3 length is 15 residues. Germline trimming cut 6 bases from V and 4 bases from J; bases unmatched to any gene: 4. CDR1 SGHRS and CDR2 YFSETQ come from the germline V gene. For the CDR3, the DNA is TGCGCCAGCACCGAACTAGCGGGAGGGTACAATGAGCAGTTCTTC. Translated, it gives CASTELAGGYNEQFF.

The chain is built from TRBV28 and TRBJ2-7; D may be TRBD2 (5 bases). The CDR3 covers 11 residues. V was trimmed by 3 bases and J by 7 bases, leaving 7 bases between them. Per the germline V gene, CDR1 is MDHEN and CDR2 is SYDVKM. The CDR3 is CASSLTGEQYF. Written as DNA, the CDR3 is TGTGCCAGCAGTTTGACGGGGGAGCAGTACTTC. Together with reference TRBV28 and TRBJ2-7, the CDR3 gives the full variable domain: DVKVTQSSRYLVKRTGEKVFLECVQDMDHENMFWYRQDPGLGLRLIYFSYDVKMKEKGDIPEGYSVSREKKERFSLILESASTNQTSMYLCASSLTGEQYFGPGTRLTVT.

The CDR3 region has the DNA TGCGCCAGCAGCCCGGCACAGGGCTCCGGGGGCTACACCTTC. Its protein product is CASSPAQGSGGYTF. The chain recombines TRBV4-1 with TRBJ1-2; tentatively, D is TRBD1 (6 bases). Per germline, CDR1 MGHRA and CDR2 YSYEKL. The V and J ends lost 4 bases and 8 bases respectively, with 17 bases between them. The CDR3 has 14 residues.

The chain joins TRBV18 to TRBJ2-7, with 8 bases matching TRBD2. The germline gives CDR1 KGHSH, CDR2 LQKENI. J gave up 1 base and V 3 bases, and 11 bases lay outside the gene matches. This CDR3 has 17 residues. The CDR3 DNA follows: TGTGCCAGCTCACCTCGGGGAACTAGCGGAGATTCCTACGAGCAGTACTTC. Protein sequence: CASSPRGTSGDSYEQYF. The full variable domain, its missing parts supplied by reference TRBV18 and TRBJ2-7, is NAGVMQNPRHLVRRRGQEARLRCSPMKGHSHVYWYRQLPEEGLKFMVYLQKENIIDESGMPKERFSAEFPKEGPSILRIQQVVRGDSAAYFCASSPRGTSGDSYEQYFGPGTRLTVT.

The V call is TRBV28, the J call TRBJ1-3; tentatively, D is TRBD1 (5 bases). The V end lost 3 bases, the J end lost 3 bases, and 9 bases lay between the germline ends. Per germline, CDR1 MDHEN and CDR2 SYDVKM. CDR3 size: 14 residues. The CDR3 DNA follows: TGTGCCAGCAGTTTGTCAGGGCTTGGAAACACCATATATTTT. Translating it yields CASSLSGLGNTIYF. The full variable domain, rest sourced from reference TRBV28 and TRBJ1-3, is DVKVTQSSRYLVKRTGEKVFLECVQDMDHENMFWYRQDPGLGLRLIYFSYDVKMKEKGDIPEGYSVSREKKERFSLILESASTNQTSMYLCASSLSGLGNTIYFGEGSWLTVV.

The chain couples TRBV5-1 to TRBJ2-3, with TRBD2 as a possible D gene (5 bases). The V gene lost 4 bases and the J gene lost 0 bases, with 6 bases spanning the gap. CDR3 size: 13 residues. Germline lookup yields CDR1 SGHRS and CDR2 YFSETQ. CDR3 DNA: TGCGCCAGCAGCCGGACTAGCACAGATACGCAGTATTTT. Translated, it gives CASSRTSTDTQYF.

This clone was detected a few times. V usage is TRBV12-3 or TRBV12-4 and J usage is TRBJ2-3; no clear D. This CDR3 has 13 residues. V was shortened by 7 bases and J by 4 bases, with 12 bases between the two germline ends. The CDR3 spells CASTPAGSDTQYF. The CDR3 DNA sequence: TGTGCCAGCACTCCGGCCGGTTCAGATACGCAGTATTTT.

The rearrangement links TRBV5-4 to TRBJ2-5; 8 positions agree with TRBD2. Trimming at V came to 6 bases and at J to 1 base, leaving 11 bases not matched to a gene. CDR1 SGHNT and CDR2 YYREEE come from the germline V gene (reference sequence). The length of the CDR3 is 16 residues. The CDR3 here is CASTPELAAGQETQYF. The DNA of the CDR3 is TGTGCCAGCACCCCGGAACTAGCGGCCGGCCAAGAGACCCAGTACTTC.

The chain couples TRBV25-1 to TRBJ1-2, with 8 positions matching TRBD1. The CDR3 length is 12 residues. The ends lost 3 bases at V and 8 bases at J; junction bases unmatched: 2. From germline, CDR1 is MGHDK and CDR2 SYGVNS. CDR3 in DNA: TGTGCCAGCAGTGAGACAGGGGCCGGCTACACCTTC. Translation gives CASSETGAGYTF.

CDR3 amino acids: CASSQDRFGAPQHF. CDR3 nucleotide sequence: TGCGCCAGCAGCCAAGATCGGTTTGGGGCTCCCCAGCATTTT. The V and J genes are TRBV4-1 and TRBJ1-5; D might be TRBD1 (5 bases). The length of the CDR3 is 14 residues. The V end lost 0 bases, the J end lost 10 bases, and 13 bases lay between the germline ends. CDR1 is MGHRA, CDR2 YSYEKL, per germline.